These 10 T cell receptor beta chains originate from one sample sequenced in a study of T cell changes during pregnancy in multiple sclerosis. The data were produced by immunoSEQ multiplex PCR, yet TCRdb's version contains in-frame clones alone and is incomplete. Here the sample spans approximately 96,000 clones, just over 90% being singletons. The sample here was peripheral blood, taken after pregnancy. The receptors were sampled from a female donor in good health, enrolled as a control in a pregnancy study.

Comments on this clone: In the same sample, other DNA sequences code for this CDR3. The rearrangement links TRBV6-5 to TRBJ1-5; maybe TRBD1 (5 bases). Germline-derived CDR1 and CDR2 are MNHEY and SVGAGI. This CDR3 has 12 amino acids. Between the trimmed V and J ends, which lost 4 bases and 6 bases, there was a span of 7 bases. The DNA for the CDR3 is TGTGCCAGCAGTTCGGGGGGTCAGCCCCAGCATTTT. It codes for CASSSGGQPQHF.

This sequence joins TRBV27 and TRBJ1-1, with D hard to call. Germline V gene data show CDR1 as MNHEY and CDR2 as SMNVEV (reference sequence). The CDR3 extends over 16 amino acids. Between the trimmed V and J ends, which lost 6 bases and 0 bases, there was a span of 17 bases. The CDR3 protein is CASSPPSRFLNTEAFF. CDR3 sequence (DNA): TGTGCCAGCAGCCCACCCTCCAGATTCCTGAACACTGAAGCTTTCTTT.

In this sample, this clone turned up a few times. The chain uses TRBV6-4 and TRBJ2-2; the match to TRBD2 covers 9 bases. The V segment lost 6 bases and the J segment 1 base; nucleotides outside the gene matches: 3. The germline V gene has CDR1 MRHNA and CDR2 SNTAGT. The CDR3 spans 15 residues. DNA for the CDR3: TGTGCCAGCAGGAGACTAGCGGAGAACACCGGGGAGCTGTTTTTT. Encoded protein: CASRRLAENTGELFF.

The chain recombines TRBV7-2 with TRBJ2-5; TRBD2 agrees at 10 bases. The CDR3 totals 14 residues. Trimming took 4 bases from V and 10 from J; bases not matched to a gene: 9. Germline loops: CDR1 SGHTA, CDR2 FQGNSA. CDR3 loop: CASSSLAGVIDQYF. CDR3 DNA sequence: TGTGCCAGCAGCTCGCTAGCGGGAGTCATAGACCAGTACTTC.

The CDR3, as DNA: TGTGCCAGCAGCTTTAGTTCGGCACAGGGGAGGAGTGAAAAACTGTTTTTT. Amino acids: CASSFSSAQGRSEKLFF. The rearrangement links TRBV7-9 to TRBJ1-4; 7 bases map to TRBD1. CDR3 size: 17 residues. The V and J ends lost 3 bases and 7 bases, in that order; junction bases with no gene match: 14. Germline V gene sequence: CDR1 SEHNR, CDR2 FQNEAQ (reference sequence).

DNA of the CDR3: TGTGCCAGTAGAAACCCGGGCAATGAGCAGTTCTTC. It encodes CASRNPGNEQFF. This chain connects TRBV7-9 to TRBJ2-1; D not certain. Trimming pared 9 bases from V and 6 bases from J, leaving 12 bases between. The CDR3 extends over 12 amino acids. Germline CDR1 SEHNR, CDR2 FQNEAQ (reference sequence).

This chain uses TRBV7-6 with TRBJ2-3, with 10 bases that match TRBD2. J gave up 2 bases and V 5 bases, and 4 bases lay outside the gene matches. Germline CDR1 and CDR2: SGHVS and FNYEAQ. This CDR3 comprises 15 residues. CDR3 residues: CASSPLAGDTDTQYF. The CDR3, as DNA: TGTGCCAGCAGCCCTCTAGCGGGAGACACAGATACGCAGTATTTT.

The chain has TRBV7-9 and TRBJ2-2; 8 bases line up with TRBD2. CDR1 is SEHNR, CDR2 FQNEAQ, per germline (reference sequence). V was clipped by 3 bases and J by 7 bases; unmatched bases: 10. The CDR3 has 16 residues. In DNA, the CDR3 is TGTGCCAGCAGCTTCGGATCGGGGGGGCCGGGCGGGGAGCTGTTTTTT. This gives the protein CASSFGSGGPGGELFF.

CDR3 in amino acids: CASSYSTGSEAFF. The DNA for the CDR3 is TGTGCCAGCAGTTACTCAACAGGGTCTGAAGCTTTCTTT. The V gene is TRBV6-6, the J gene TRBJ1-1, with a tentative D call TRBD1 (6 bases). V was cut by 0 bases and J by 6 bases, with 8 bases left in between. The CDR3 loop spans 13 amino acids. Germline values: CDR1 MNHNY, CDR2 SVGAGI (reference sequence).

The chain carries TRBV5-1 and TRBJ1-1, with D perhaps matching TRBD1 (5 bases). CDR1 and CDR2 from the germline V gene are SGHRS and YFSETQ. V gave up 4 bases and J gave up 5 bases, with 12 bases separating them. This CDR3 region has 13 residues. This CDR3 is CASSPAGGTEAFF. The DNA of the CDR3 is TGCGCCAGCAGCCCGGCCGGGGGGACTGAAGCTTTCTTT.